The clone carrying this T cell receptor delta chain is labeled as medium-sized. Germline V gives CDR1 GEAIGNYY, CDR2 EKD. Trimming removed 3 bases at V and 0 bases at J, with 10 bases between. CDR3 length: 14 amino acids. This sample stems from a study of gamma-delta T cells after stem cell transplantation. TCRdb reanalysed the RT-PCR reads via CATT. Of more than 1,100 delta-chain clones in the sample, approximately 23% were seen once. The specimen sequenced was gamma-delta T cells. The origin of this receptor is a human donor. It is not recorded whose cells these are; they may come from a transplant donor. The rearrangement links TRDV2 to TRDJ1; possibly TRDD3 for D (5 bases). CDR3 coding DNA: TGTGCCTGTGACGCTATACTGGACACCGATAAACTCATCTTT. Translating gives CACDAILDTDKLIF.